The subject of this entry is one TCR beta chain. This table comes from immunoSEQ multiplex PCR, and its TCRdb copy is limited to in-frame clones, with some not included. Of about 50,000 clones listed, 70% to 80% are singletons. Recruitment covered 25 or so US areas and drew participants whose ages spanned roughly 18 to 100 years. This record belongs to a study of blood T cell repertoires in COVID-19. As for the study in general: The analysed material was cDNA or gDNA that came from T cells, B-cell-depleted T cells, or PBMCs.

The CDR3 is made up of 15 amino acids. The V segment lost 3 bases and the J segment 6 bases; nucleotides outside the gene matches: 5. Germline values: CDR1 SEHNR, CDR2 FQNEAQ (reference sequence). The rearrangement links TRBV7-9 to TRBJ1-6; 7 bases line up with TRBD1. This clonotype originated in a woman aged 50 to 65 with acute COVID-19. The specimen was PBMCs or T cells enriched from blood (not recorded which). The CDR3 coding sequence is TGTGCCAGCAGCTTCCAGACAGGGTTTAATTCACCCCTCCACTTT. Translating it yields CASSFQTGFNSPLHF.